This T cell receptor (beta chain) was recovered during a study of response to subunit inactivated influenza vaccine. Notes on the study in general: T cells newly recruited by each seasonal influenza vaccination are few, the authors suggested.

For this clonotype: Its antigen is currently unknown.

MiXCR, run by TCRdb on the RT-PCR reads, gives a single entry per CDR3 protein. The sample has around 790,000 distinct CDR3 sequences; 21% are singletons. The V and J ends lost 3 bases and 1 base, in that order; junction bases with no gene match: 9. There are 18 residues in the CDR3. Per the germline V gene, CDR1 is DFQATT and CDR2 is SNEGSKA (reference sequence). The gene calls are TRBV20-1 and TRBJ2-3; 14 bases match TRBD2. This TCR came from a man aged 50 to 60 who received an inactivated influenza vaccine. The sequencing used PBMCs from blood, collected 4 to 6 days after vaccination. CDR3 sequence reads: CSASPTSGGAGGTDTQYF. Written as DNA, the CDR3 is TGCAGTGCTAGCCCGACTAGCGGGGGGGCCGGAGGCACAGATACGCAGTATTTT.